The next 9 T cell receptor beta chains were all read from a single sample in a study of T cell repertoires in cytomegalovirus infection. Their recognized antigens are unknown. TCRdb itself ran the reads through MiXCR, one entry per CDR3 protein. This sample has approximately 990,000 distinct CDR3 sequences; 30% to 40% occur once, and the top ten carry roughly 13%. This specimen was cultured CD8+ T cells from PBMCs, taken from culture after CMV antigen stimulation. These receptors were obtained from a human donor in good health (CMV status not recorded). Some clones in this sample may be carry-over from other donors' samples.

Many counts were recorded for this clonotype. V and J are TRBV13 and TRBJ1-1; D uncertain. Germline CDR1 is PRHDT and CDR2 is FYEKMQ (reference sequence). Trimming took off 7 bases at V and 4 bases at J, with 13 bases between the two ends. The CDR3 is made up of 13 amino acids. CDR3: CASMGTPSTEAFF. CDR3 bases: TGTGCCAGCATGGGAACTCCCAGCACTGAAGCTTTCTTT.

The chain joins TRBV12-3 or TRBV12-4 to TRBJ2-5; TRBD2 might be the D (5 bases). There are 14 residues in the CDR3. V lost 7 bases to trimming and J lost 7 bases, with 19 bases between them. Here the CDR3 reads CASTSPLEEGTQYF. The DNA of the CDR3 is TGTGCCAGCACCAGTCCTCTGGAGGAAGGGACCCAGTACTTC.

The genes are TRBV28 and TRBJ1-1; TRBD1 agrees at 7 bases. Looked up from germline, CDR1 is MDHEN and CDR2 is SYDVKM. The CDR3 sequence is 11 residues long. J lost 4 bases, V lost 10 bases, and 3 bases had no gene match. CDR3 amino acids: CAINRGTEAFF. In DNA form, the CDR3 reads TGTGCCATTAACAGGGGCACTGAAGCTTTCTTT.

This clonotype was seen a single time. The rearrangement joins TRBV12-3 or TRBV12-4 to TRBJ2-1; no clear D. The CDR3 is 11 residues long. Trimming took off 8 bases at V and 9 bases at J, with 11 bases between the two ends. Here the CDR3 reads CASGWVGEQFF. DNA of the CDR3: TGTGCCAGCGGCTGGGTGGGTGAGCAGTTCTTC.

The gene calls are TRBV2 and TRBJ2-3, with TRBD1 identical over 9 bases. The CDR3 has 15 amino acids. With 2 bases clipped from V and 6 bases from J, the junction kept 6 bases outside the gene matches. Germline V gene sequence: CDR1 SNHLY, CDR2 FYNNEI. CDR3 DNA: TGTGCCAGCAGTGAATGGGGGACAGGGCGGGATACGCAGTATTTT. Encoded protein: CASSEWGTGRDTQYF.

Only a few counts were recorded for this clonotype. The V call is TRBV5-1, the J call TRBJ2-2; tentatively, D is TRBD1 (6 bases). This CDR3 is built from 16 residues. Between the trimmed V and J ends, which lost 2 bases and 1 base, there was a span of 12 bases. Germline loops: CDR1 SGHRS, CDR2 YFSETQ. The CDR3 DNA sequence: TGCGCCAGCAGCTTTTACAGGGTTGGGAACACCGGGGAGCTGTTTTTT. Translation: CASSFYRVGNTGELFF.

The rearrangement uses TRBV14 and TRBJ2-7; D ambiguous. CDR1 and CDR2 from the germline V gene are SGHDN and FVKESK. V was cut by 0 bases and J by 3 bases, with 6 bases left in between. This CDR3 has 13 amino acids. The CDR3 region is CASSQDILYEQYF. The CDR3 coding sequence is TGTGCCAGCAGCCAAGACATACTCTACGAGCAGTACTTC.

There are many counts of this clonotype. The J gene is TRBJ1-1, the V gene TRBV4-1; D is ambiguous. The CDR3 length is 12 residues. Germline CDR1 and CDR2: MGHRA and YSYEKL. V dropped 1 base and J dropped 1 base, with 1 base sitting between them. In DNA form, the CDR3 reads TGCGCCAGCAGCCAAGCGAACACTGAAGCTTTCTTT. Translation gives CASSQANTEAFF.

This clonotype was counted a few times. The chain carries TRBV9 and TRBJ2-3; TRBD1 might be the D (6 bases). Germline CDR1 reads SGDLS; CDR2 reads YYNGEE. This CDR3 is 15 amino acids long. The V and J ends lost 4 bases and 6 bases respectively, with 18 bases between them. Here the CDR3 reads CASSPPSTGSDTQYF. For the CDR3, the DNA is TGTGCCAGCAGCCCCCCCTCAACAGGGTCGGATACGCAGTATTTT.